The 23 T cell receptor beta chains reported below all come from one sample, sequenced in a study of blood T cell repertoires in COVID-19 (dated by TCRdb to about 2020). The method behind the library was the immunoSEQ multiplex PCR assay. TCRdb carries this immuneACCESS record with in-frame sequences only. Its versions omit some clonotypes, under half of them owing to an unresolved V gene in the studies checked, with the rest unexplained. Recorded for this sample are just over 300,000 clones; 85% to 90% of them occurred a single time. The biggest ten clones account for roughly 4% of the sample. The sample comprised PBMCs or T cells enriched from blood (not recorded which). These receptors were obtained from a man under 40 who had recovered from COVID-19.

The rearrangement uses TRBV7-8 and TRBJ2-1; no firm D call. The CDR3 has 13 amino acids. Germline lookup yields CDR1 SGHVS and CDR2 FQNEAQ. Trimming removed 1 base at V and 3 bases at J, with 4 bases between. CDR3 protein: CASSLVHYNEQFF. As DNA, the CDR3 is TGTGCCAGCAGCTTAGTACACTACAATGAGCAGTTCTTC.

The J gene is TRBJ1-1, the V gene TRBV11-3; D unresolved. The CDR3 covers 12 residues. The V and J ends lost 4 bases and 2 bases respectively, with 5 bases between them. The germline CDR1 and CDR2 sequences are SGHNT and YENEEA. The CDR3 sequence: CASSSVNTEAFF. The CDR3 bases are TGTGCCAGCAGCTCAGTAAACACTGAAGCTTTCTTT.

The rearrangement links TRBV18 to TRBJ2-1, with D possibly being TRBD2 (6 bases). V was trimmed by 6 bases and J by 5 bases, leaving 17 bases between them. CDR1 is KGHSH and CDR2 is LQKENI in the germline V gene. The length of the CDR3 is 15 residues. The CDR3 sequence is CASSRGRGTHNEQFF. The CDR3, as DNA: TGTGCCAGCTCGAGGGGCCGCGGGACCCACAATGAGCAGTTCTTC. Filled out from reference TRBV18 and TRBJ2-1, the complete variable domain reads NAGVMQNPRHLVRRRGQEARLRCSPMKGHSHVYWYRQLPEEGLKFMVYLQKENIIDESGMPKERFSAEFPKEGPSILRIQQVVRGDSAAYFCASSRGRGTHNEQFFGPGTRLTVL.

The table lists this clone with a few counts. The chain has TRBV7-2 and TRBJ2-7, with 8 bases identical to TRBD1. CDR1 SGHTA and CDR2 FQGNSA come from the germline V gene. The junction had 9 bases not matched to a gene; V was cut back by 5 bases and J by 3 bases. CDR3 length: 15 residues. The CDR3 sequence: CASSPTVGQGYEQYF. CDR3 bases: TGTGCCAGCAGCCCCACGGTCGGACAGGGCTACGAGCAGTACTTC. Full variable domain (missing parts from reference TRBV7-2 and TRBJ2-7): GAGVSQSPSNKVTEKGKDVELRCDPISGHTALYWYRQSLGQGLEFLIYFQGNSAPDKSGLPSDRFSAERTGGSVSTLTIQRTQQEDSAVYLCASSPTVGQGYEQYFGPGTRLTVT.

The chain employs TRBV7-2 and TRBJ2-7; the D gene is possibly TRBD1 (6 bases). Germline values: CDR1 SGHTA, CDR2 FQGNSA. The ends were cut back, 1 base at V and 3 bases at J, with 16 bases in the middle. The CDR3 totals 16 residues. The CDR3, as DNA: TGTGCCAGCAGCTTAGTAGGGCAGGGGAGCGTCTACGAGCAGTACTTC. It encodes CASSLVGQGSVYEQYF.

The chain links TRBV7-9 to TRBJ2-2; D is perhaps TRBD2 (6 bases). The CDR3 is made up of 16 amino acids. CDR1 SEHNR and CDR2 FQNEAQ come from the germline V gene (reference sequence). Trimming stripped 5 bases from V and 0 bases from J, with 13 bases between. CDR3: CASSPPRGANTGELFF. In nucleotides, the CDR3 is TGTGCCAGCAGCCCACCGCGGGGTGCGAACACCGGGGAGCTGTTTTTT.

The chain employs TRBV19 and TRBJ1-2, with D uncertain. The V and J ends lost 4 bases and 8 bases respectively, with 20 bases between them. Germline CDR1 is LNHDA and CDR2 is SQIVND (reference sequence). This CDR3 comprises 15 residues. CDR3 protein: CASSTGWTPTGGYTF. DNA for the CDR3: TGTGCCAGTAGTACTGGGTGGACCCCGACGGGGGGCTACACCTTC.

The V and J genes are TRBV5-1 and TRBJ1-6, with 8 bases identical to TRBD1. From germline, CDR1 is SGHRS and CDR2 YFSETQ. The CDR3 spans 15 residues. The V gene end was trimmed by 1 base and the J gene end by 9 bases; junction bases not matched to a gene: 6. The CDR3 loop is CASSLPRGLSSPLHF. In DNA, the CDR3 is TGCGCCAGCAGCTTGCCCAGGGGGCTGAGTTCACCCCTCCACTTT.

The chain employs TRBV19 and TRBJ1-1; TRBD1 is a possible D gene (6 bases). The V and J ends lost 5 bases and 2 bases respectively, with 15 bases between them. This CDR3 comprises 15 residues. The germline V gene has CDR1 LNHDA and CDR2 SQIVND (reference sequence). CDR3: CASSPMTGGNTEAFF. The CDR3 bases are TGTGCCAGTAGTCCCATGACAGGCGGAAACACTGAAGCTTTCTTT.

V gene TRBV28 combines with J gene TRBJ1-5; tentatively, D is TRBD1 (5 bases). The CDR3 totals 14 residues. The V gene's germline CDR1 is MDHEN and CDR2 SYDVKM. V was clipped by 3 bases and J by 1 base, with 7 bases between them. The CDR3 loop reads CASSFPGSNQPQHF. In DNA, the CDR3 is TGTGCCAGCAGTTTCCCAGGGAGCAATCAGCCCCAGCATTTT.

The chain is built from TRBV19 and TRBJ2-2; tentatively, D is TRBD1 (7 bases). The CDR3 is 15 amino acids. V was shortened by 4 bases and J by 5 bases, with 14 bases between the two germline ends. CDR1 and CDR2 (germline): LNHDA, SQIVND (reference sequence). CDR3 sequence (DNA): TGTGCCAGTAGTAAGGGGGCAGGGAGGACCGGGGAGCTGTTTTTT. This sequence encodes CASSKGAGRTGELFF. Combining the CDR3 with reference TRBV19 and TRBJ2-2 gives the whole variable domain DGGITQSPKYLFRKEGQNVTLSCEQNLNHDAMYWYRQDPGQGLRLIYYSQIVNDFQKGDIAEGYSVSREKKESFPLTVTSAQKNPTAFYLCASSKGAGRTGELFFGEGSRLTVL.

V usage is TRBV29-1 and J usage is TRBJ2-7; TRBD2 agrees at 13 bases. V was clipped by 5 bases and J by 6 bases; unmatched bases: 10. CDR1 and CDR2 from the germline V gene are SQVTM and ANQGSEA. This CDR3 is 15 amino acids long. The CDR3 sequence: CSVRLAGGSRSEQYF. In DNA form, the CDR3 reads TGCAGCGTTCGACTAGCGGGGGGAAGTCGCTCCGAGCAGTACTTC.

The chain's CDR3 is CASTVPGYYEQYF. The CDR3 DNA is TGTGCCAGCACAGTACCGGGTTACTACGAGCAGTACTTC. This chain links TRBV6-5 with TRBJ2-7; D gene ambiguous. Germline CDR1 and CDR2: MNHEY and SVGAGI. The V end was cut by 7 bases, the J end by 3 bases, with 13 bases between. The CDR3 is 13 amino acids.

The chain recombines TRBV25-1 with TRBJ2-2; a possible D gene is TRBD2 (6 bases). From germline, CDR1 is MGHDK and CDR2 SYGVNS. V lost 1 base and J 7 bases, leaving 10 bases between the germline ends. This CDR3 contains 14 residues. Written as DNA, the CDR3 is TGTGCCAGCAGTGAATCGGGGCGGGGCGGGGAGCTGTTTTTT. As protein: CASSESGRGGELFF. The variable domain in full, completed from reference TRBV25-1 and TRBJ2-2, reads EADIYQTPRYLVIGTGKKITLECSQTMGHDKMYWYQQDPGMELHLIHYSYGVNSTEKGDLSSESTVSRIRTEHFPLTLESARPSHTSQYLCASSESGRGGELFFGEGSRLTVL.

For this clone: Different DNA sequences within this sample yield the same CDR3. The CDR3 nucleotides read TGTGCCACCAGTGACCCGACAGGGGGTAATCAGCCCCAGCATTTT. Translating gives CATSDPTGGNQPQHF. The chain links TRBV24-1 to TRBJ1-5, with 9 bases that match TRBD1. Unmatched junction bases numbered 4, after V lost 4 bases and J lost 4 bases. The CDR3 loop spans 15 amino acids. Germline assignment: CDR1 KGHDR and CDR2 SFDVKD.

This clone showed up just once. The chain couples TRBV11-2 to TRBJ1-6, with 9 bases matching TRBD1. This CDR3 has 14 amino acids. The J segment lost 10 bases and the V segment lost 7 bases, leaving 8 bases of the junction unmatched. The germline V gene encodes CDR1 SGHAT and CDR2 FQNNGV. The CDR3 reads CASTSDRGSSPLHF. As DNA, the CDR3 is TGTGCCAGCACCAGTGACAGGGGGAGCTCACCCCTCCACTTT.

The V and J genes are TRBV4-1 and TRBJ2-3; 8 bases fit TRBD2. CDR1 and CDR2 (germline): MGHRA, YSYEKL. After removal of 4 bases from V and 5 bases from J, the junction contained 11 bases not matched to a gene. The CDR3 has 16 amino acids. The CDR3 DNA follows: TGCGCCAGCAGCCCGTTTTATAGCGGGGTAGGAGATACGCAGTATTTT. It encodes CASSPFYSGVGDTQYF.

The chain recombines TRBV3-1 (or the pseudogene TRBV3-2) with TRBJ2-1; 8 bases line up with TRBD2. J lost 7 bases, V lost 1 base, and 12 bases had no gene match. The CDR3 runs 17 residues. Germline-derived CDR1 and CDR2 are LGHDT and YNNKEL (reference sequence). CDR3 amino acids: CASSQGPYAGGENEQFF. The CDR3 DNA sequence: TGTGCCAGCAGCCAAGGCCCCTATGCGGGAGGTGAGAATGAGCAGTTCTTC.

The chain joins TRBV10-3 to TRBJ1-1, with TRBD1 identical over 9 bases. This CDR3 comprises 13 residues. V gave up 5 bases and J gave up 4 bases; unmatched junction bases: 2. Per germline, CDR1 ENHRY and CDR2 SYGVKD. CDR3 sequence: CAISTGGTTEAFF. The CDR3 DNA is TGTGCCATCAGTACAGGGGGCACCACTGAAGCTTTCTTT.

The gene calls are TRBV25-1 and TRBJ1-1; TRBD1 aligns across 8 bases. Germline lookup yields CDR1 MGHDK and CDR2 SYGVNS. The CDR3 runs 16 residues. J lost 5 bases, V lost 4 bases, and 12 bases had no gene match. The CDR3 sequence is CASSAQGAGRETEAFF. Written as DNA, the CDR3 is TGTGCCAGCAGTGCGCAGGGGGCTGGGAGGGAGACTGAAGCTTTCTTT.

This rearrangement joins TRBV5-1 to TRBJ2-2; tentatively, D is TRBD1 (6 bases). In germline, CDR1 is SGHRS, CDR2 YFSETQ. The CDR3 consists of 16 residues. With 4 bases removed from V and 6 bases from J, the gap between germline ends came to 19 bases. Written as DNA, the CDR3 is TGCGCCAGCAGCAGTACAGGGCCGGGTACACCCGGGGAGCTGTTTTTT. Its protein is CASSSTGPGTPGELFF.

A few counts support this clone. CDR3 DNA: TGTGCCAGCAGGGAGTCCACCGGGGAGCTGTTTTTT. This codes for CASRESTGELFF. The chain is built from TRBV28 and TRBJ2-2; D is unresolved. Per the germline V gene, CDR1 is MDHEN and CDR2 is SYDVKM. V was clipped by 6 bases and J by 4 bases, with 6 bases between them. The CDR3 sequence is 12 residues long.

This rearrangement joins TRBV11-2 to TRBJ2-5, with D possibly TRBD2 on 6 matching bases. Looked up from germline, CDR1 is SGHAT and CDR2 is FQNNGV. Trimming took 3 bases from V and 2 from J, leaving 13 bases between them. This CDR3 is 15 amino acids long. The CDR3 protein is CASSFLWGGQETQYF. In DNA, the CDR3 is TGTGCCAGCAGCTTCCTTTGGGGAGGTCAAGAGACCCAGTACTTC.